This T cell receptor (beta chain) comes out of a study of shared clonotypes between healthy human individuals. Notes on this clone: A read error likely explains this, since a far larger clone differs by one base. This sample also contains other DNA sequences that code for the same CDR3.

The CDR3 has 15 amino acids. Germline CDR1 reads SGDLS; CDR2 reads YYNGEE. Genomic DNA of every subset was divided equally among multiple immunoSEQ plates. Measured with immunoSEQ multiplex PCR; TCRdb has only the in-frame clones, and not every one. Here the sample spans 450,000 to 500,000 clones, roughly 80% being singletons. This chain joins TRBV9 and TRBJ1-4; maybe TRBD1 (5 bases). The TCR comes from a woman in her thirties or forties in good health. Some clones in this sample may be carry-over from other donors' samples. The material sequenced was PBMCs. DNA for the CDR3: TGTGCCAGCAGCGTATACGGGGCAACCAATGAAAAACTGTTTTTT. Its translation is CASSVYGATNEKLFF.